This T cell receptor beta chain came from a study of early T cells in non-severe SARS-CoV-2 infection. As part of library construction, unique molecular identifiers were attached to individual cDNA molecules. TCRdb used MiXCR to reprocess the 5' RACE reads, holding one entry per CDR3 protein. Among approximately 69,000 distinct CDR3 sequences listed, over 9% were seen once. The material sequenced was whole blood. The receptor's source is an adult who was a healthcare worker with PCR-confirmed SARS-CoV-2 infection or an uninfected control (not recorded which).

CDR3: CASTLGGAEQYF. The DNA for the CDR3 is TGTGCCTCCACGTTGGGCGGTGCCGAGCAGTACTTC. The gene calls are TRBV28 and TRBJ2-7; unclear D gene. With 11 bases removed from V and 6 bases from J, the gap between germline ends came to 17 bases. The germline V gene has CDR1 MDHEN and CDR2 SYDVKM. The CDR3 totals 12 residues.